Listed below are T cell receptor beta chains from one sample, sequenced in a study of T-cell reconstitution after alpha-beta-depleted transplantation in children. TCRdb reprocessed the PCR reads with MiXCR, giving one entry per CDR3 protein. The table includes about 410,000 distinct CDR3 sequences, roughly 21% detected once. Sequenced material: PBMCs from the stem cell graft donor, taken from the stem cell graft. These receptors all come from a human donor who donated a stem cell graft to a child with acute myeloid leukemia. Both conserved end residues are trimmed from each CDR3.

v_gene | CDR3aa
TRBV11-2 | ASSSALAIRYNEQF
TRBV20-1 | SARSTGGAYNEQF
TRBV2 | ASMGQLEKLF
TRBV28 | ASSENSYEQY
TRBV20-1 | SARGTSGRANEQF
TRBV29-1 | SVEVLHNEQF
TRBV4-3 | ASSQDPTGSASYNEQF
TRBV20-1 | SARALAVYEQY
TRBV12-3/TRBV12-4 | ASRKTTGNNEQF
TRBV18 | ASAGTEKETQY
TRBV30 | AWSPLRAGSPLH
TRBV28 | ASTLTGTGGTDTQY
TRBV28 | ASNSQTNYGYT
TRBV5-1 | ASSVEGPYNEQF
TRBV21-1 | ASIHKRPSTSYNEQF
TRBV7-6 | SSSSRDRGHNEQF
TRBV18 | ASSAPKLAGGSYEQY
TRBV5-6 | ASSPWKGSAF
TRBV12-3/TRBV12-4 | ASSLGQGYTEAF
TRBV15 | ATSRDIGLAGTTDTQY
TRBV20-1 | SARDPQGYSNQPQH
TRBV4-3 | ASSLGGAGLNTEAF
TRBV20-1 | SATRRGSTTPTDTQY
TRBV6-1 | ASSPDTAINTDTQY
TRBV20-1 | SASGLYEQY
TRBV6-1 | ASSRGSQETQY
TRBV4-1 | ASSQVSVMNTEAF
TRBV4-1 | ASSPFRTSGYNEQF
TRBV7-6 | ASSLGTGMIWDTEAF
TRBV5-1 | ASLDREKKLF
TRBV5-1 | ASTLRGSTTDTQY
TRBV24-1 | ATAGGGTPNYGYT
TRBV20-1 | SARDMNTEAF
TRBV6-2/TRBV6-3 | ASSLTGINEQF
TRBV20-1 | SLTSGEITDTQY
TRBV29-1 | SAQRQGADTQY
TRBV27 | ASSDPPYNEQF
TRBV5-1 | ASRLAAHNEQF